This passage covers 23 T cell receptor beta chains from one sample sequenced in a study of PD-1 blockade in classical Hodgkin lymphoma. Brentuximab vedotin exposure varied, and every patient relapsed after autologous stem cell transplantation. Profiled with immunoSEQ multiplex PCR; TCRdb holds only in-frame clones, not every one. The sample lists more than 70,000 clones; about 90% were seen once. The source was peripheral blood mononuclear cells (PBMCs), collected before the second cycle of nivolumab. The receptors shown here come from a human donor with classical Hodgkin lymphoma.

The V and J genes are TRBV6-1 and TRBJ2-7; the D gene is possibly TRBD1 (6 bases). The CDR3 runs to 16 residues. CDR1 and CDR2 from the germline V gene are MNHNS and SASEGT. The V and J ends lost 2 bases and 5 bases respectively, with 19 bases between them. CDR3 sequence: CASSESTYRDPDEQYF. CDR3 bases: TGTGCCAGCAGTGAATCCACTTACAGGGATCCAGACGAGCAGTACTTC.

This clone has a single count. The J gene is TRBJ1-1, the V gene TRBV9; 9 nucleotides align to TRBD1. Germline V gene sequence: CDR1 SGDLS, CDR2 YYNGEE. J gave up 2 bases and V 8 bases, and 16 bases lay outside the gene matches. The CDR3 covers 17 residues. The chain's CDR3 is CASTTGGPPVGNTEAFF. The DNA for the CDR3 is TGTGCCAGTACCACAGGGGGCCCACCGGTCGGAAACACTGAAGCTTTCTTT. Based on the CDR3 plus reference TRBV9 and TRBJ1-1, the full variable domain is DSGVTQTPKHLITATGQRVTLRCSPRSGDLSVYWYQQSLDQGLQFLIQYYNGEERAKGNILERFSAQQFPDLHSELNLSSLELGDSALYFCASTTGGPPVGNTEAFFGQGTRLTVV.

The chain has TRBV9 and TRBJ1-1; 7 bases are a match to TRBD1. The CDR3 totals 13 residues. With 1 base clipped from V and 7 bases from J, the junction kept 4 bases outside the gene matches. CDR1 and CDR2 from the germline V gene are SGDLS and YYNGEE. In DNA form, the CDR3 reads TGTGCCAGCAGCGTAACAGGGGAGGGTGAAGCTTTCTTT. Translated, it gives CASSVTGEGEAFF.

The chain couples TRBV7-9 to TRBJ1-4, with TRBD1 as a possible D gene (5 bases). CDR1 SEHNR and CDR2 FQNEAQ come from the germline V gene (reference sequence). The germline V and J ends were trimmed by 0 bases and 0 bases, with 5 bases remaining between them. The length of the CDR3 is 15 residues. CDR3 bases: TGTGCCAGCAGCTTAGCGGGGGCAACTAATGAAAAACTGTTTTTT. It yields the protein CASSLAGATNEKLFF. The whole variable domain, filled in from reference TRBV7-9 and TRBJ1-4, reads DTGVSQNPRHKITKRGQNVTFRCDPISEHNRLYWYRQTLGQGPEFLTYFQNEAQLEKSRLLSDRFSAERPKGSFSTLEIQRTEQGDSAMYLCASSLAGATNEKLFFGSGTQLSVL.

The gene calls are TRBV30 and TRBJ1-1; weak D call: TRBD1 (5 bases). Deletions cut 0 bases from V and 0 bases from J, with 23 bases between. The CDR3 extends over 19 amino acids. Germline CDR1 and CDR2: GTSNPN and SVGIG (reference sequence). The CDR3 DNA reads as TGTGCCTGGAGTGTACCGTGGGAGCGAAGGGGAAACATGAACACTGAAGCTTTCTTT. It codes for CAWSVPWERRGNMNTEAFF. Full variable domain (remainder filled in from reference TRBV30 and TRBJ1-1): SQTIHQWPATLVQPVGSPLSLECTVEGTSNPNLYWYRQAAGRGLQLLFYSVGIGQISSEVPQNLSASRPQDRQFILSSKKLLLSDSGFYLCAWSVPWERRGNMNTEAFFGQGTRLTVV.

The V gene is TRBV9, the J gene TRBJ1-4; 7 positions match TRBD1. Unmatched junction bases numbered 23, after V lost 4 bases and J lost 8 bases. The CDR3 is made up of 19 amino acids. Germline-derived CDR1 and CDR2 are SGDLS and YYNGEE. The CDR3 loop reads CASSPKTARSTGFGEKLFF. CDR3 DNA sequence: TGTGCCAGCAGCCCAAAAACAGCTCGATCGACAGGGTTTGGGGAAAAACTGTTTTTT.

The chain carries TRBV7-8 and TRBJ2-7; D perhaps matches TRBD2 (5 bases). This CDR3 spans 13 amino acids. With 11 bases removed from V and 1 base from J, the gap between germline ends came to 15 bases. Germline V lookup: CDR1 SGHVS, CDR2 FQNEAQ. The CDR3 bases are TGTGCCGTAGGCTGGCGGAGGTCCTACGAGCAGTACTTC. Translated, it gives CAVGWRRSYEQYF.

The rearrangement joins TRBV6-5 to TRBJ2-2; D perhaps matches TRBD1 (6 bases). Germline-derived CDR1 and CDR2 are MNHEY and SVGAGI. V lost 0 bases to trimming and J lost 1 base, with 9 bases between them. CDR3 length: 16 residues. The CDR3 loop is CASSYSTGVNTGELFF. The DNA for the CDR3 is TGTGCCAGCAGTTACTCGACAGGAGTGAACACCGGGGAGCTGTTTTTT.

This chain connects TRBV30 to TRBJ2-6, with 7 bases fitting TRBD1. V gave up 4 bases and J gave up 1 base; unmatched junction bases: 16. This CDR3 spans 19 amino acids. Germline-derived CDR1 and CDR2 are GTSNPN and SVGIG (reference sequence). The DNA of the CDR3 is TGTGCCTGGACCTTAGGGACAGCAATCCCCCCTTCTGGGGCCAACGTCCTGACTTTC. Its translation: CAWTLGTAIPPSGANVLTF.

The chain couples TRBV19 to TRBJ2-7; D unclear. The CDR3 extends over 13 amino acids. The germline V gene has CDR1 LNHDA and CDR2 SQIVND (reference sequence). The V end lost 1 base, the J end lost 5 bases, and 9 bases lay between the germline ends. Written as DNA, the CDR3 is TGTGCCAGTAGTATAGTGCCTTCCGACGAGCAGTACTTC. Protein product: CASSIVPSDEQYF.

This chain joins TRBV10-1 and TRBJ2-7, with D unresolved. V lost 4 bases, J lost 0 bases, and 13 bases lay in between. CDR1 and CDR2 from the germline V gene are WNHNN and SYGVQD (reference sequence). The CDR3 totals 15 residues. CDR3 residues: CASSVDVRNSYEQYF. CDR3 in DNA: TGCGCCAGCAGTGTAGACGTCCGGAACTCCTACGAGCAGTACTTC.

The V call is TRBV30, the J call TRBJ2-1; D ambiguous. The CDR3 has 14 amino acids. V shed 3 bases and J shed 6 bases, with 15 bases lying between them. The germline V gene has CDR1 GTSNPN and CDR2 SVGIG (reference sequence). CDR3 coding DNA: TGTGCCTGGAGCCCACCCCCGGTCCCCAATGAGCAGTTCTTC. It yields the protein CAWSPPPVPNEQFF.

This clone was picked up one time. The genes are TRBV6-1 and TRBJ2-7; D possibly corresponds to TRBD1 (6 bases). The germline V and J ends were trimmed by 4 bases and 3 bases, with 10 bases remaining between them. The CDR3 covers 13 residues. Germline V gene data show CDR1 as MNHNS and CDR2 as SASEGT. CDR3 nucleotide sequence: TGTGCCAGCAGTGCCCAGGGGAACTACGAGCAGTACTTC. It encodes CASSAQGNYEQYF.

The J gene is TRBJ2-2, the V gene TRBV19, with TRBD2 identical over 9 bases. CDR3 length: 16 residues. Unmatched junction bases numbered 10, after V lost 7 bases and J lost 4 bases. The V gene's germline CDR1 is LNHDA and CDR2 SQIVND (reference sequence). CDR3 in DNA: TGTGCCAGTAAGCCTAGCGGGATCGCCGGCACCGGGGAGCTGTTTTTT. It is translated as CASKPSGIAGTGELFF.

V gene TRBV4-1 combines with J gene TRBJ2-7, with D perhaps TRBD2 (5 bases). The CDR3 contains 13 residues. Germline CDR1 is MGHRA and CDR2 is YSYEKL. The ends were cut back, 5 bases at V and 1 base at J, with 9 bases in the middle. CDR3 coding DNA: TGCGCCAGCAGCTTCCGGGGTTCCTACGAGCAGTACTTC. Its translation is CASSFRGSYEQYF.

The chain carries TRBV6-6 and TRBJ1-1, with no clear D. The CDR3 is 11 amino acids. CDR1 is MNHNY and CDR2 is SVGAGI in the germline V gene (reference sequence). With 7 bases removed from V and 5 bases from J, the gap between germline ends came to 8 bases. CDR3 sequence (DNA): TGTGCCAGCAAACTTACGACTGAAGCTTTCTTT. It translates to CASKLTTEAFF.

This chain uses TRBV11-2 with TRBJ2-2; 10 bases match TRBD1. Trimming at V came to 3 bases and at J to 5 bases, leaving 12 bases not matched to a gene. Germline loops: CDR1 SGHAT, CDR2 FQNNGV. CDR3 length equals 18 residues. In nucleotides, the CDR3 is TGTGCCAGCAGCTTTTCCCTTTCGACAGGGGGCTGGACCGGGGAGCTGTTTTTT. Translated: CASSFSLSTGGWTGELFF.

The chain is built from TRBV11-2 and TRBJ2-3; possible D gene TRBD2, 5 bases. CDR1 and CDR2 (germline): SGHAT, FQNNGV. The CDR3 sequence is 15 residues long. Trimming removed 3 bases from V and 4 bases from J, with 14 bases in between. The chain's CDR3 is CASSFNPRGPDTQYF. CDR3 bases: TGTGCCAGCAGCTTCAACCCCCGGGGTCCAGATACGCAGTATTTT.

V usage is TRBV25-1 and J usage is TRBJ2-2, with a tentative D call TRBD2 (5 bases). The germline CDR1 and CDR2 sequences are MGHDK and SYGVNS. CDR3 length: 17 residues. With 3 bases removed from V and 8 bases from J, the gap between germline ends came to 22 bases. CDR3 in DNA: TGTGCCAGCAGTGACCCGTCTTCGACCGGGGTCCCAGGGGAGCTGTTTTTT. Protein product: CASSDPSSTGVPGELFF.

The rearrangement uses TRBV7-2 and TRBJ2-4, with 7 bases identical to TRBD1. J gave up 5 bases and V 0 bases, and 4 bases lay outside the gene matches. Per the germline V gene, CDR1 is SGHTA and CDR2 is FQGNSA. This CDR3 region has 15 residues. The DNA of the CDR3 is TGTGCCAGCAGCTTAGCGACAGGGACCCAAAACATTCAGTACTTC. Encoded protein: CASSLATGTQNIQYF.

This chain links TRBV5-1 with TRBJ1-4; 9 bases are shared with TRBD1. CDR1 is SGHRS and CDR2 is YFSETQ in the germline V gene. The length of the CDR3 is 16 residues. With V trimmed by 0 bases and J by 8 bases, 8 bases remained unmatched. The CDR3 nucleotides read TGCGCCAGCAGCTTGGAGGGACAGGGTTTCAGGGAAAAACTGTTTTTT. Translation: CASSLEGQGFREKLFF.

The chain is built from TRBV15 and TRBJ2-3; no firm D call. Trimming stripped 2 bases from V and 4 bases from J, with 10 bases between. Germline CDR1 LNHNV, CDR2 YYDKDF (reference sequence). This CDR3 has 14 residues. The DNA of the CDR3 is TGTGCCACCAGCAGACCCCCCCGGGCAGATACGCAGTATTTT. Its protein product is CATSRPPRADTQYF.

The chain employs TRBV27 and TRBJ2-7, with 10 bases matching TRBD2. Germline assignment: CDR1 MNHEY and CDR2 SMNVEV (reference sequence). Germline trimming cut 4 bases from V and 2 bases from J; bases unmatched to any gene: 11. The CDR3 sequence is 17 residues long. In DNA, the CDR3 is TGTGCCAGCAGTTCATACCGAATCACTAGCGGGACCTACGAGCAGTACTTC. Protein sequence: CASSSYRITSGTYEQYF.